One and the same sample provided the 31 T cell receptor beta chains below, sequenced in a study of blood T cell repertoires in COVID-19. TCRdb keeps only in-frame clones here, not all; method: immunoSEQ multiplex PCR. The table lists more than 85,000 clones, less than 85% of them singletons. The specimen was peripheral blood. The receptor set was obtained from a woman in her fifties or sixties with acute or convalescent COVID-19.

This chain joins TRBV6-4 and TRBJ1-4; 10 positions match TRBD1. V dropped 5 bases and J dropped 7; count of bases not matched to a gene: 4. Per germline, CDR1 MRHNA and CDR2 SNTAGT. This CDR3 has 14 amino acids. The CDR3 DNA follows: TGTGCCAGCAGTCCGGACAGGGGGTCTGAAAAACTGTTTTTT. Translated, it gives CASSPDRGSEKLFF.

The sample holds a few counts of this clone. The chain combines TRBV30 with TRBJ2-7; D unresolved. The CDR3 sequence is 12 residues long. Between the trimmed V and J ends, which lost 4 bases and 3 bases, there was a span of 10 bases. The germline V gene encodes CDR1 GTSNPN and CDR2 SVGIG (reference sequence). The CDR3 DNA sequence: TGTGCCTGGATGGCAGGAAACTACGAGCAGTACTTC. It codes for CAWMAGNYEQYF.

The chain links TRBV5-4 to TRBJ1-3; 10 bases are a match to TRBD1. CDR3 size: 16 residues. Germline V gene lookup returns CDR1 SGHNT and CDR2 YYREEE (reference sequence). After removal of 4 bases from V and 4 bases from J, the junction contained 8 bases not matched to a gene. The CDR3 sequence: CASSPRTGGLGNTIYF. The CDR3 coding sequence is TGTGCCAGCAGCCCTAGGACAGGGGGGCTCGGAAACACCATATATTTT.

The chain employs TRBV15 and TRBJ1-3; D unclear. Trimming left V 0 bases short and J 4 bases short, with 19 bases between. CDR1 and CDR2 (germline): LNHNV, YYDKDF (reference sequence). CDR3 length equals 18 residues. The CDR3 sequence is CATSRDHGGYRGGNTIYF. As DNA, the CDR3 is TGTGCCACCAGCAGAGATCACGGAGGTTACCGAGGAGGAAACACCATATATTTT.

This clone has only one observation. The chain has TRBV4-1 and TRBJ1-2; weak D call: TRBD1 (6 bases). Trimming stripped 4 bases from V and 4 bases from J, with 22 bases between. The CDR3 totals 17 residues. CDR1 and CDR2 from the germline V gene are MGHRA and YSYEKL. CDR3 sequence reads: CASSRGQLGAPFYGYTF. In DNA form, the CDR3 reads TGCGCCAGCAGCCGCGGACAGTTAGGGGCCCCCTTCTATGGCTACACCTTC.

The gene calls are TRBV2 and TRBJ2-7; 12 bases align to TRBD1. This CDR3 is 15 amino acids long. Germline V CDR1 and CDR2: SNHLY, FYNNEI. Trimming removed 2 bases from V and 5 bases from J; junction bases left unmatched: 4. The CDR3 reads CASSEWGQGADEQYF. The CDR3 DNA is TGTGCCAGCAGTGAATGGGGACAGGGGGCGGACGAGCAGTACTTC. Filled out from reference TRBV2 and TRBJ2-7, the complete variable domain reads EPEVTQTPSHQVTQMGQEVILRCVPISNHLYFYWYRQILGQKVEFLVSFYNNEISEKSEIFDDQFSVERPDGSNFTLKIRSTKLEDSAMYFCASSEWGQGADEQYFGPGTRLTVT.

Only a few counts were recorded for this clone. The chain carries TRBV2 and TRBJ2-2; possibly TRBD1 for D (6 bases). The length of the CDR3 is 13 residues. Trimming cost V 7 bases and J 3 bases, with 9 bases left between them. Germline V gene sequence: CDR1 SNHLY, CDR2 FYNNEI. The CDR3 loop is CASMGQYTGELFF. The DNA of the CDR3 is TGTGCCAGCATGGGACAATACACCGGGGAGCTGTTTTTT.

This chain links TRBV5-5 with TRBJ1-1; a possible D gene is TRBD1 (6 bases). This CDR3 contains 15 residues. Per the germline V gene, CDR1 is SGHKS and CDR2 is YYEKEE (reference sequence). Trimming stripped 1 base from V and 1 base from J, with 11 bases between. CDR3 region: CASSLWDTANTEAFF. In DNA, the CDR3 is TGTGCCAGCAGCTTGTGGGACACGGCGAACACTGAAGCTTTCTTT.

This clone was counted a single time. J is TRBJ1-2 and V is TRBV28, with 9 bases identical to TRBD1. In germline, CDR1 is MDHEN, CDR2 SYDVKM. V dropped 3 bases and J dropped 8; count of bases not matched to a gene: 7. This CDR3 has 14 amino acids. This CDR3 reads CASSLLTGGHGYTF. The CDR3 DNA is TGTGCCAGCAGTTTGCTCACAGGGGGCCACGGCTACACCTTC.

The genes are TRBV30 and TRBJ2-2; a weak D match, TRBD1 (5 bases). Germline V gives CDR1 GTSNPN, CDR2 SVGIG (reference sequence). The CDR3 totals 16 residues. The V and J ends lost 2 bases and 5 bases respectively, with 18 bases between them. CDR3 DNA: TGTGCCTGGAGTCCATCAAGGGGCAGGGATACCGGGGAGCTGTTTTTT. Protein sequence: CAWSPSRGRDTGELFF. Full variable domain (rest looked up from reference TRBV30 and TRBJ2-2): SQTIHQWPATLVQPVGSPLSLECTVEGTSNPNLYWYRQAAGRGLQLLFYSVGIGQISSEVPQNLSASRPQDRQFILSSKKLLLSDSGFYLCAWSPSRGRDTGELFFGEGSRLTVL.

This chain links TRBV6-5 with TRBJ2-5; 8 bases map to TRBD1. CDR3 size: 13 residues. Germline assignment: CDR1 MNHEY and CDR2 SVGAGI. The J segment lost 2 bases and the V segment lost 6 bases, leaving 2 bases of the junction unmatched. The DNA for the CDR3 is TGTGCCAGCAGGCGACAGGGGCAAGAGACCCAGTACTTC. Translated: CASRRQGQETQYF.

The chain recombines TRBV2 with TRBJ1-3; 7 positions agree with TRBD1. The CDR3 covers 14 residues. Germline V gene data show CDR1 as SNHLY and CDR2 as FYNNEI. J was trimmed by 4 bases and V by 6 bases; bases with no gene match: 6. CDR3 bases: TGTGCCAGCAGCTTAACAGGGGTCGGAAACACCATATATTTT. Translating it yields CASSLTGVGNTIYF. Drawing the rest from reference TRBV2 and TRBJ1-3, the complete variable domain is EPEVTQTPSHQVTQMGQEVILRCVPISNHLYFYWYRQILGQKVEFLVSFYNNEISEKSEIFDDQFSVERPDGSNFTLKIRSTKLEDSAMYFCASSLTGVGNTIYFGEGSWLTVV.

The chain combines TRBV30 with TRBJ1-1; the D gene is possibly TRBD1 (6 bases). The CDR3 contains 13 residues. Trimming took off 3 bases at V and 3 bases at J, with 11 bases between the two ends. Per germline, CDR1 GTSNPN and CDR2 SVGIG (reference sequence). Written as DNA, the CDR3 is TGTGCCTGGAGAGACAGGTCGGACACTGAAGCTTTCTTT. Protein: CAWRDRSDTEAFF.

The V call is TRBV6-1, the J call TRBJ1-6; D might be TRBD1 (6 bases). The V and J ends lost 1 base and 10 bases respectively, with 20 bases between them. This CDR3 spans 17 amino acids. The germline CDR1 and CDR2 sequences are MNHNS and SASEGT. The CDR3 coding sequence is TGTGCCAGCAGTGAAGGGGGCCAGGGGTTGGTGGGGTCACCCCTCCACTTT. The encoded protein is CASSEGGQGLVGSPLHF.

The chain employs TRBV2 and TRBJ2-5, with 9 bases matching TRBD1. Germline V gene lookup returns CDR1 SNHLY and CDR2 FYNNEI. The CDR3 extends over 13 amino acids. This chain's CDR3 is CSLGQGNEKTQYF. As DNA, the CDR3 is TGTTCGCTTGGACAGGGGAACGAAAAGACCCAGTACTTC.

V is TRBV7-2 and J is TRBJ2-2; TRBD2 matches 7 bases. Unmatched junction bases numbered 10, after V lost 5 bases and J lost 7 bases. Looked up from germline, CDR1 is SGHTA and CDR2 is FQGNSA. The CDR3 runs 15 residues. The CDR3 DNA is TGTGCCAGCAGCCCACAGAGCGGGGAGATCGGGGAGCTGTTTTTT. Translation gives CASSPQSGEIGELFF. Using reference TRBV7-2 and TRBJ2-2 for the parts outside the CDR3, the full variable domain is GAGVSQSPSNKVTEKGKDVELRCDPISGHTALYWYRQSLGQGLEFLIYFQGNSAPDKSGLPSDRFSAERTGGSVSTLTIQRTQQEDSAVYLCASSPQSGEIGELFFGEGSRLTVL.

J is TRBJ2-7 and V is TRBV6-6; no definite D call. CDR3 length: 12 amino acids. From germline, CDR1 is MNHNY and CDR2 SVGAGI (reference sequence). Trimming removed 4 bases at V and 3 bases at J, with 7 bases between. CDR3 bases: TGTGCCAGCAGTTCCCCTCTCTACGAGCAGTACTTC. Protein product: CASSSPLYEQYF.

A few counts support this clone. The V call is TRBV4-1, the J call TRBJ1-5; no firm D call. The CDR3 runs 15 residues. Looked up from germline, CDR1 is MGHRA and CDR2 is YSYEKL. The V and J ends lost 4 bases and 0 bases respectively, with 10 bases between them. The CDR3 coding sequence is TGCGCCAGCAGCCGTCCCGAGAATAGCAATCAGCCCCAGCATTTT. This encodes CASSRPENSNQPQHF.

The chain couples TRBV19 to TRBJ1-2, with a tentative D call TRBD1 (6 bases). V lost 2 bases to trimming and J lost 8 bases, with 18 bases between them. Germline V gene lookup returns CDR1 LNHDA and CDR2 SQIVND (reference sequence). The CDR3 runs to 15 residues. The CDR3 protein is CASSILQGTEGGYTF. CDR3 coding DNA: TGTGCCAGTAGTATACTTCAGGGGACGGAAGGAGGCTACACCTTC. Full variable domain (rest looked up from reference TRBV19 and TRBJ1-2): DGGITQSPKYLFRKEGQNVTLSCEQNLNHDAMYWYRQDPGQGLRLIYYSQIVNDFQKGDIAEGYSVSREKKESFPLTVTSAQKNPTAFYLCASSILQGTEGGYTFGSGTRLTVV.

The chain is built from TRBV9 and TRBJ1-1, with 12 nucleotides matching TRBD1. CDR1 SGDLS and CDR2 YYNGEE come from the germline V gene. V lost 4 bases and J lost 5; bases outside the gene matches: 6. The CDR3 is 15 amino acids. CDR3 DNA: TGTGCCAGCAGCAGGGACAGGGGGCAGGGGACTGAAGCTTTCTTT. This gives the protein CASSRDRGQGTEAFF. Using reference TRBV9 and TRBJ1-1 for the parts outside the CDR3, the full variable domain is DSGVTQTPKHLITATGQRVTLRCSPRSGDLSVYWYQQSLDQGLQFLIQYYNGEERAKGNILERFSAQQFPDLHSELNLSSLELGDSALYFCASSRDRGQGTEAFFGQGTRLTVV.

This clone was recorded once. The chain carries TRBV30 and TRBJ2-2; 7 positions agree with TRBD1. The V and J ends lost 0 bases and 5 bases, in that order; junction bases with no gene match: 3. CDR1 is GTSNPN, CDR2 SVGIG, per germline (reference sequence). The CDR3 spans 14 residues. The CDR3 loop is CAWSVVRGTGELFF. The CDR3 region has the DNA TGTGCCTGGAGTGTAGTCAGGGGGACCGGGGAGCTGTTTTTT.

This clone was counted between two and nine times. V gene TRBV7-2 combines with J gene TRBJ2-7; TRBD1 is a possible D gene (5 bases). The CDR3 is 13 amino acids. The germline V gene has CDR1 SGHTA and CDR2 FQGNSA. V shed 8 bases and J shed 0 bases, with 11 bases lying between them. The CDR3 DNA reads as TGTGCCAGCGCCCAGGGATTCTCCTACGAGCAGTACTTC. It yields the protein CASAQGFSYEQYF.

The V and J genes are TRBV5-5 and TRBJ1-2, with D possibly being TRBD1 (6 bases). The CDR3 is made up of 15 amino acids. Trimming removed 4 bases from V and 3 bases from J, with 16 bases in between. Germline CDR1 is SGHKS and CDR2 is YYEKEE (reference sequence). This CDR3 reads CASSPQGPMDYGYTF. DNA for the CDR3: TGTGCCAGCAGCCCACAGGGCCCTATGGACTATGGCTACACCTTC.

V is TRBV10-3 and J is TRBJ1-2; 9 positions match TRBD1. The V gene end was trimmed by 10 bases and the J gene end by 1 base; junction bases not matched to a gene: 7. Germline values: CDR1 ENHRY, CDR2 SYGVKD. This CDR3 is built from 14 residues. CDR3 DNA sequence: TGTGCCACCTCGACAGGGGGAAATAACTATGGCTACACCTTC. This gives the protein CATSTGGNNYGYTF.

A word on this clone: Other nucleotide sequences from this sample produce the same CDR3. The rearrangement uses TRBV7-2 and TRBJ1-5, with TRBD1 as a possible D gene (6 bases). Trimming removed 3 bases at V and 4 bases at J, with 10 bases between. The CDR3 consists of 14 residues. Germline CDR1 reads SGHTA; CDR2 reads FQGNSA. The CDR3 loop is CASSLERGNQPQHF. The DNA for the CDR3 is TGTGCCAGCAGCTTGGAAAGGGGGAATCAGCCCCAGCATTTT.

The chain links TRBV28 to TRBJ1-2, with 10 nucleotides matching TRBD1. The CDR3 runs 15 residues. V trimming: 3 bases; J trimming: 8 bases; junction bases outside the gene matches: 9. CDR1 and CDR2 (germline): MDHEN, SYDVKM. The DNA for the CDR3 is TGTGCCAGCAGTTTGACTAGGGACAGGGGAGGGGGCTACACCTTC. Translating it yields CASSLTRDRGGGYTF.

For the CDR3, the DNA is TGTGCCAGTACCCAACCCGGGACAGGGGGACTAGCAACGACAGATACGCAGTATTTT. Protein product: CASTQPGTGGLATTDTQYF. The V call is TRBV19, the J call TRBJ2-3; 11 bases map to TRBD1. Per germline, CDR1 LNHDA and CDR2 SQIVND (reference sequence). Trimming cost V 7 bases and J 3 bases; bases outside gene matches: 18. The CDR3 is made up of 19 amino acids.

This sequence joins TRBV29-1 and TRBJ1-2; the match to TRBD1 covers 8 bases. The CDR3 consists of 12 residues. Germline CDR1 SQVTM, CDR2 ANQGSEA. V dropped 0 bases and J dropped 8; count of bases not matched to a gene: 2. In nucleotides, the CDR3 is TGCAGCGTTGAAGACAGGGGGCCGGGCTACACCTTC. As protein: CSVEDRGPGYTF.

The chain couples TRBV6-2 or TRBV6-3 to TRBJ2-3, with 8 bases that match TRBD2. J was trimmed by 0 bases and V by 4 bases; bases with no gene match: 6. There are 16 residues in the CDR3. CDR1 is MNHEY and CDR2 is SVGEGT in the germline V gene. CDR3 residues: CASSSPSGLSTDTQYF. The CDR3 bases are TGTGCCAGCAGTTCGCCTAGCGGGTTGAGCACAGATACGCAGTATTTT.

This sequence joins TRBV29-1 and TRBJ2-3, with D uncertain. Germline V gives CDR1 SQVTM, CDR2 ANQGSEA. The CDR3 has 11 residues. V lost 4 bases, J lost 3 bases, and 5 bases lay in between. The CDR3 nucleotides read TGCAGCGTTGCAGGAACAGATACGCAGTATTTT. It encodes CSVAGTDTQYF.

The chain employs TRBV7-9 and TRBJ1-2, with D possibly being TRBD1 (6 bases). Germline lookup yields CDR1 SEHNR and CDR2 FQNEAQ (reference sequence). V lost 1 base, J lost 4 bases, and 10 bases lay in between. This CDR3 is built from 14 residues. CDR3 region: CASSLETGGYGYTF. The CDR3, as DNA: TGTGCCAGCAGCTTAGAGACAGGTGGCTATGGCTACACCTTC.